This TCR beta chain derives from a study of tumor-infiltrating lymphocytes in primary liver carcinoma. On the study more broadly: All lesions had stage T1-T3 N0M0 and roughly 4.2 to 10 cm widths. Samples returned roughly 3.5 to 7.5 million productive TCRbeta reads each. Read depth did not differ significantly between tissue types.

The investigators made TCR beta cDNA from about 500 ng total RNA, using a constant-region primer. Amplification in three nested multiplex PCR rounds with slightly modified ARM-PCR gave rise to TCR beta libraries. The first two PCR rounds, approximately 11 cycles each, used TRBV1-TRBV30 forward primers and a C-beta reverse primer. MiXCR, applied by TCRdb to the multiplex PCR reads, yields one record per CDR3 protein. The table has 95,000 to 150,000 distinct CDR3 sequences, 60% to 75% seen once. V shed 6 bases and J shed 9 bases, with 15 bases lying between them. This CDR3 has 13 residues. RNA and DNA were co-extracted from about 20-30 mg of unsorted bulk tissue. No treatment had been given to the patients, who were chronically infected with HBV.

Sequencing input: liver tumor tissue from sampling region 3. The subset here: tumor region T3, left-lateral pole. This clonotype was obtained from a woman aged 55-70 years with primary liver carcinoma and hepatitis B virus infection. The genes are TRBV12-3 or TRBV12-4 and TRBJ2-1; possibly TRBD1 for D (6 bases). The CDR3 reads CASSYEGVVEQFF. The CDR3 DNA sequence: TGTGCCAGCAGCTACGAGGGGGTTGTTGAGCAGTTCTTC.